The TCR beta chain described here comes from a study of T cell responses to AZD1222 COVID-19 vaccine. The study's findings and limits: The study reported that nearly half of spike-specific TCRs target unmutated variant regions.

Concerning this clone: The antigen is unknown.

The CDR3 has 15 amino acids. Trimming took 6 bases from V and 5 from J; bases not matched to a gene: 12. In germline, CDR1 is SGHNT, CDR2 YYREEE (reference sequence). The repertoire was sequenced with immunoSEQ multiplex PCR; TCRdb's copy has only in-frame clones and lacks some. This table holds some 140,000 clones, 91% found once. Material: peripheral blood, obtained 28 days after the second AZD1222 dose. This TCR was recovered from an adult who received the AZD1222 COVID-19 vaccine. This chain joins TRBV5-4 and TRBJ2-5; 8 bases map to TRBD2. The CDR3 sequence: CASNIGSGRGETQYF. The CDR3, as DNA: TGTGCCAGCAACATAGGAAGCGGGAGAGGGGAGACCCAGTACTTC.